This T cell receptor (beta chain) was observed in a study of CD8 T cells in ankylosing spondylitis. Study findings and constraints: Typical of ankylosing spondylitis blood, it appeared, was a TCR beta motif of 7 or 8 highly homologous variants.

Scientists made TCR beta libraries using quantitative 5'-RACE with molecular barcodes. TCRdb re-called the 5' RACE reads with MiXCR, one entry per CDR3 protein. The profile shows 300,000 to 400,000 distinct CDR3 sequences, under 14% of them singletons. This clonotype has ten or more counts. No antigen is known for it. Germline V gives CDR1 SQVTM, CDR2 ANQGSEA. The CDR3 is 15 residues long. Trimming left V 3 bases short and J 2 bases short, with 16 bases between. The source material was blood, either unsorted or a sorted T cell fraction (not recorded which). This sequence joins TRBV29-1 and TRBJ2-5; the D gene is possibly TRBD2 (6 bases). The TCR comes from a female donor with ankylosing spondylitis or in good health (not recorded which). CDR3 in amino acids: CSVDGAGWRQETQYF. The DNA of the CDR3 is TGCAGCGTTGATGGAGCGGGTTGGAGACAAGAGACCCAGTACTTC.